The following is a TCR beta chain sequence with its context. Its antigen is not identified. Indicated treatment: approximately nine-day PBMC culture with coronavirus spike peptide pools or control peptides (ViraFEST assay). The entry originates in a study of vaccination and CD4 T cells after COVID-19. Sequencing of cultured CD4+ T cell DNA used the Oncomine TCR Beta short-read assay. TCRdb re-derived calls from the PCR reads in MiXCR, one entry per CDR3 protein. The sample carries under 25,000 distinct CDR3 sequences, roughly two thirds recorded once. The origin of this receptor is a human donor who had recovered from COVID-19. Sequencing was carried out using CD4+ T cells from blood, cultured in vitro.

CDR3 in amino acids: CASSLVGRETGELFF. CDR3 nucleotides: TGTGCCAGCAGCTTAGTCGGGCGGGAGACCGGGGAGCTGTTTTTT. The V call is TRBV11-2, the J call TRBJ2-2; 7 bases fit TRBD2. The CDR3 totals 15 residues. Trimming at V came to 1 base and at J to 5 bases, leaving 4 bases not matched to a gene. The germline V gene encodes CDR1 SGHAT and CDR2 FQNNGV.